The 28 T cell receptor beta chains below all came from one sample that was sequenced in a study of spatial heterogeneity in lung cancer. TCRdb reprocessed the 5' RACE reads via MiXCR and lists one record per CDR3 protein. The data show tens of thousands of distinct CDR3 sequences, 7% to 7.5% seen once. The time point: sample taken at primary tumor resection. The sample was PBMCs, taken at surgery. All receptors derive from a female donor with early-stage non-small cell lung cancer.

This clonotype was counted many times. The chain employs TRBV6-6 and TRBJ1-4; D gene uncertain. The CDR3 loop spans 14 amino acids. CDR1 MNHNY and CDR2 SVGAGI come from the germline V gene (reference sequence). V lost 2 bases, J lost 5 bases, and 9 bases lay in between. The CDR3 nucleotides are TGTGCCAGCAGTTACCCCTCAGGAAATGAAAAACTGTTTTTT. Translating gives CASSYPSGNEKLFF.

The sample holds a few counts of this clonotype. The rearrangement links TRBV30 to TRBJ2-5; D is uncertain. This CDR3 contains 12 residues. V lost 0 bases to trimming and J lost 2 bases, with 4 bases between them. Germline assignment: CDR1 GTSNPN and CDR2 SVGIG (reference sequence). In nucleotides, the CDR3 is TGTGCCTGGAGTGTTGGGCAAGAGACCCAGTACTTC. Its translation: CAWSVGQETQYF.

This clonotype appeared many times. The chain joins TRBV5-1 to TRBJ2-1; D gene ambiguous. The CDR3 sequence is 15 residues long. V lost 3 bases to trimming and J lost 1 base, with 11 bases between them. Germline V gives CDR1 SGHRS, CDR2 YFSETQ. Written as DNA, the CDR3 is TGCGCCAGCAGCTCAGATGCAGGATCCTACAATGAGCAGTTCTTC. Translated, it gives CASSSDAGSYNEQFF.

This rearrangement joins TRBV4-1 to TRBJ2-7; 8 bases are a match to TRBD1. V trimming: 0 bases; J trimming: 4 bases; junction bases outside the gene matches: 5. Germline V gives CDR1 MGHRA, CDR2 YSYEKL. This CDR3 contains 15 residues. The DNA of the CDR3 is TGCGCCAGCAGCCAAGACAGGGGGCTCGCGTACGAGCAGTACTTC. Residues: CASSQDRGLAYEQYF.

This clonotype was seen only a few times. The V call is TRBV9, the J call TRBJ2-7; D is unresolved. The CDR3 totals 14 residues. Looked up from germline, CDR1 is SGDLS and CDR2 is YYNGEE. Trimming pared 0 bases from V and 6 bases from J, leaving 13 bases between. Here the CDR3 reads CASSVVAEPAEQYF. The CDR3 nucleotides are TGTGCCAGCAGCGTAGTTGCGGAACCAGCCGAGCAGTACTTC.

This clonotype was picked up many times. This rearrangement joins TRBV11-2 to TRBJ2-3; D call uncertain. This CDR3 comprises 13 residues. Per the germline V gene, CDR1 is SGHAT and CDR2 is FQNNGV. Trimming took off 5 bases at V and 8 bases at J, with 14 bases between the two ends. CDR3 coding DNA: TGTGCCAGCAGCCCTTCCCGAAGAGGTACGCAGTATTTT. As protein: CASSPSRRGTQYF.

In its sample, this clonotype was seen a few times. The J gene is TRBJ2-1, the V gene TRBV6-5, with unresolved D. The CDR3 loop spans 15 amino acids. CDR1 MNHEY and CDR2 SVGAGI come from the germline V gene. Trimming stripped 3 bases from V and 0 bases from J, with 9 bases between. In DNA, the CDR3 is TGTGCCAGCAGTTATCAGCCTGACTCCTACAATGAGCAGTTCTTC. This encodes CASSYQPDSYNEQFF.

This clonotype was counted at least ten times. The rearrangement joins TRBV7-8 to TRBJ2-3, with D hard to call. Germline V lookup: CDR1 SGHVS, CDR2 FQNEAQ. Trimming stripped 5 bases from V and 0 bases from J, with 15 bases between. The CDR3 loop spans 16 amino acids. This CDR3 is CASSPRRDPSTDTQYF. As DNA, the CDR3 is TGTGCCAGCAGCCCTAGGAGAGACCCGAGCACAGATACGCAGTATTTT.

The genes are TRBV7-9 and TRBJ1-4; 11 bases are shared with TRBD1. Germline V gene sequence: CDR1 SEHNR, CDR2 FQNEAQ (reference sequence). J was trimmed by 6 bases and V by 5 bases; bases with no gene match: 2. The CDR3 runs to 14 residues. As DNA, the CDR3 is TGTGCCAGCAGCCGGGACAGGGGGGATGAAAAACTGTTTTTT. Its protein is CASSRDRGDEKLFF.

The chain carries TRBV6-5 and TRBJ1-2, with 7 bases aligning to TRBD1. In germline, CDR1 is MNHEY, CDR2 SVGAGI. V gave up 6 bases and J gave up 4 bases; unmatched junction bases: 11. The CDR3 loop spans 15 amino acids. DNA of the CDR3: TGTGCCAGCAGCCAATACACACAGGGGACCTATGGCTACACCTTC. This translates into CASSQYTQGTYGYTF.

This clonotype has at least ten counts. The chain employs TRBV15 and TRBJ2-5; TRBD2 might be the D (5 bases). The CDR3 loop spans 17 amino acids. Germline V gene lookup returns CDR1 LNHNV and CDR2 YYDKDF (reference sequence). Trimming removed 3 bases at V and 5 bases at J, with 22 bases between. The CDR3 DNA sequence: TGTGCCACCAGCAGGAAACGGGTGATGGGGAGTTGGGAGACCCAGTACTTC. Encoded protein: CATSRKRVMGSWETQYF.

This clonotype was detected many times. The V and J genes are TRBV2 and TRBJ2-7; D possibly corresponds to TRBD2 (5 bases). CDR3 size: 15 residues. Looked up from germline, CDR1 is SNHLY and CDR2 is FYNNEI. Trimming pared 2 bases from V and 2 bases from J, leaving 13 bases between. The CDR3 loop reads CASSENSGFAYEQYF. CDR3 in DNA: TGTGCCAGCAGTGAAAATTCGGGGTTCGCCTACGAGCAGTACTTC.

This clonotype appeared many times. The chain employs TRBV10-2 and TRBJ2-1; D gene uncertain. V was trimmed by 0 bases and J by 8 bases, leaving 20 bases between them. This CDR3 contains 17 residues. CDR1 and CDR2 (germline): WSHSY, SAAADI. The CDR3 reads CASSESFRRAGSHEQFF. For the CDR3, the DNA is TGCGCCAGCAGTGAGTCTTTCCGGAGAGCTGGGTCACATGAGCAGTTCTTC.

The sample holds many counts of this clonotype. This chain connects TRBV30 to TRBJ1-1; D ambiguous. The V and J ends lost 3 bases and 4 bases respectively, with 12 bases between them. Germline loops: CDR1 GTSNPN, CDR2 SVGIG (reference sequence). The length of the CDR3 is 13 residues. This CDR3 is CAWSSSMATEAFF. CDR3 in DNA: TGTGCCTGGAGCAGTAGTATGGCCACTGAAGCTTTCTTT.

This clonotype was recorded a few times. The chain recombines TRBV7-2 with TRBJ2-4; D is undetermined. Germline V gives CDR1 SGHTA, CDR2 FQGNSA. The CDR3 has 13 residues. The V end was cut by 1 base, the J end by 13 bases, with 14 bases between. CDR3 loop: CASSLVARGPQYF. The CDR3, as DNA: TGTGCCAGCAGCTTAGTCGCTCGTGGGCCGCAGTACTTC.

This clonotype was detected ten times or more. The rearrangement links TRBV5-1 to TRBJ2-7; 11 nucleotides match TRBD1. The V segment lost 4 bases and the J segment 6 bases; nucleotides outside the gene matches: 6. Germline loops: CDR1 SGHRS, CDR2 YFSETQ. This CDR3 has 14 amino acids. The CDR3 spells CASSPRDRGAEQYF. CDR3 nucleotides: TGCGCCAGCAGCCCCCGGGACAGGGGGGCCGAGCAGTACTTC. Looking up the rest from reference TRBV5-1 and TRBJ2-7 gives the full variable domain: KAGVTQTPRYLIKTRGQQVTLSCSPISGHRSVSWYQQTPGQGLQFLFEYFSETQRNKGNFPGRFSGRQFSNSRSEMNVSTLELGDSALYLCASSPRDRGAEQYFGPGTRLTVT.

This clonotype was detected a few times. The CDR3 region has the DNA TGTGCCAGCAGCTTTGGGACAGGGGGGTCAACCGTCACCGGGGAGCTGTTTTTT. This encodes CASSFGTGGSTVTGELFF. This chain uses TRBV7-6 with TRBJ2-2; 11 bases map to TRBD1. This CDR3 spans 18 amino acids. V shed 3 bases and J 4 bases; nucleotides not matched to a gene: 10. Germline loops: CDR1 SGHVS, CDR2 FNYEAQ.

The CDR3 spells CSARSDQGMPLHF. CDR3 coding DNA: TGCAGTGCTAGGAGTGACCAGGGTATGCCCCTCCACTTT. The genes are TRBV20-1 and TRBJ1-6, with D possibly matching TRBD1 (5 bases). The ends were cut back, 3 bases at V and 13 bases at J, with 16 bases in the middle. CDR3 length: 13 amino acids. Germline V gene sequence: CDR1 DFQATT, CDR2 SNEGSKA (reference sequence).

This clonotype was found many times. This CDR3 reads CASSYDQRQETQYF. CDR3 nucleotides: TGCGCCAGCAGCTACGACCAGCGCCAAGAGACCCAGTACTTC. The gene calls are TRBV5-1 and TRBJ2-5; D unresolved. The V end lost 3 bases, the J end lost 1 base, and 10 bases lay between the germline ends. The germline gives CDR1 SGHRS, CDR2 YFSETQ. CDR3 length equals 14 residues.

This clonotype appeared a few times. The chain carries TRBV7-8 and TRBJ1-1; D is unclear. The V gene lost 1 base and the J gene lost 3 bases, with 9 bases spanning the gap. Germline V gene sequence: CDR1 SGHVS, CDR2 FQNEAQ. CDR3 length: 14 residues. In DNA form, the CDR3 reads TGTGCCAGCAGCTTAGGACTGCTCTACACTGAAGCTTTCTTT. Protein product: CASSLGLLYTEAFF. Complete variable domain (other parts from reference TRBV7-8 and TRBJ1-1): GAGVSQSPRYKVAKRGQDVALRCDPISGHVSLFWYQQALGQGPEFLTYFQNEAQLDKSGLPSDRFFAERPEGSVSTLKIQRTQQEDSAVYLCASSLGLLYTEAFFGQGTRLTVV.

CDR3 DNA: TGTGCCAGCAGCCCGACAGGGTTCAGCAATCAGCCCCAGCATTTT. Translated, it gives CASSPTGFSNQPQHF. The chain uses TRBV6-5 and TRBJ1-5, with TRBD1 matching over 7 bases. V shed 6 bases and J 1 base; nucleotides not matched to a gene: 6. There are 15 residues in the CDR3. Germline loops: CDR1 MNHEY, CDR2 SVGAGI.

A few counts support this clonotype. V is TRBV12-3 or TRBV12-4 and J is TRBJ2-1; D is ambiguous. The CDR3 contains 13 residues. Deletions cut 6 bases from V and 4 bases from J, with 10 bases between. The CDR3 DNA reads TGTGCCAGCAGGAAGGACGCATACAATGAGCAGTTCTTC. This translates into CASRKDAYNEQFF.

This clonotype has a count of ten or more. The CDR3 loop reads CSAGTYREAYNEQFF. DNA for the CDR3: TGCAGTGCGGGGACGTATAGGGAAGCCTACAATGAGCAGTTCTTC. The V call is TRBV20-1, the J call TRBJ2-1; D may match TRBD1 or TRBD2 (5 bases each). From germline, CDR1 is DFQATT and CDR2 SNEGSKA (reference sequence). V shed 6 bases and J shed 2 bases, with 17 bases lying between them. The CDR3 covers 15 residues.

This clonotype was detected only a few times. The gene calls are TRBV20-1 and TRBJ1-4; D is unresolved. CDR3 length equals 16 residues. Germline assignment: CDR1 DFQATT and CDR2 SNEGSKA (reference sequence). V gave up 1 base and J gave up 0 bases, with 12 bases separating them. CDR3: CSARGISRTTNEKLFF. The CDR3 nucleotides read TGCAGTGCTAGAGGCATCAGCCGTACAACTAATGAAAAACTGTTTTTT.

This clonotype was seen ten or more times. The rearrangement links TRBV18 to TRBJ2-4; TRBD2 might be the D (6 bases). This CDR3 region has 16 residues. V gave up 5 bases and J gave up 0 bases, with 14 bases separating them. Germline V gives CDR1 KGHSH, CDR2 LQKENI. CDR3 protein: CASSSTSRVAKNIQYF. DNA for the CDR3: TGTGCCAGCTCATCAACTAGCAGGGTAGCCAAAAACATTCAGTACTTC.

This clonotype was seen many times. This chain links TRBV5-1 with TRBJ1-2; D gene ambiguous. V shed 0 bases and J shed 3 bases, with 0 bases lying between them. The V gene's germline CDR1 is SGHRS and CDR2 YFSETQ. There are 11 residues in the CDR3. The CDR3 region has the DNA TGCGCCAGCAGCTTGGACTATGGCTACACCTTC. Encoded protein: CASSLDYGYTF.

The table lists this clonotype with many counts. The chain is built from TRBV25-1 and TRBJ2-7; TRBD1 matches 7 bases. The CDR3 is 14 amino acids. Germline V gene data show CDR1 as MGHDK and CDR2 as SYGVNS. The V segment lost 6 bases and the J segment 0 bases; nucleotides outside the gene matches: 5. The DNA of the CDR3 is TGTGCCAGCAGCCCGACAGGGACCTCCTACGAGCAGTACTTC. Translation: CASSPTGTSYEQYF.

This clonotype has at least ten counts. CDR3 sequence: CALGTVTNYGYTF. The CDR3 DNA reads as TGTGCCCTCGGGACAGTAACCAACTATGGCTACACCTTC. This chain uses TRBV30 with TRBJ1-2; TRBD1 aligns across 7 bases. Losses at the gene ends were 8 bases for V and 2 bases for J; bases not matched to a gene: 8. The CDR3 has 13 amino acids. CDR1 is GTSNPN and CDR2 is SVGIG in the germline V gene (reference sequence).